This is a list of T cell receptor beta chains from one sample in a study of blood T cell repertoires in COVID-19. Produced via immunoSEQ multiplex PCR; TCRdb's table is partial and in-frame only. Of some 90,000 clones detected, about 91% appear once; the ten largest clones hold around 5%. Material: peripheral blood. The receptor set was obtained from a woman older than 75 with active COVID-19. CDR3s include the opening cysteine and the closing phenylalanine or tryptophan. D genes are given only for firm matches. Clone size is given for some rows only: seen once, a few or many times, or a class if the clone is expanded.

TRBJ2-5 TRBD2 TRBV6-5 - CASRYGLAQETQYF TGTGCCAGCAGATATGGACTAGCGCAAGAGACCCAGTACTTC
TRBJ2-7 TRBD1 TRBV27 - CASSRQGTGEQYF TGTGCCAGCAGCAGACAGGGAACGGGTGAGCAGTACTTC
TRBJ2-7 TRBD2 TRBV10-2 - CASTRGAGGTPGEQYF TGCGCCAGCACCCGTGGAGCGGGAGGCACCCCGGGGGAGCAGTACTTC
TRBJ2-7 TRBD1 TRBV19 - CASKGQGPDEQYF TGTGCCAGTAAGGGACAGGGGCCCGACGAGCAGTACTTC
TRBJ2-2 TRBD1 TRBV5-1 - CASSLGTGVGTGELFF TGCGCCAGCAGCTTGGGGACAGGGGTTGGTACCGGGGAGCTGTTTTTT
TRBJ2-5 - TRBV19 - CASSRQSRGETQYF TGTGCCAGTAGTAGGCAGAGTAGAGGGGAGACCCAGTACTTC
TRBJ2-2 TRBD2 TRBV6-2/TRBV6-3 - CASSSWTSRVNTGELFF TGTGCCAGCAGTTCGTGGACTAGCCGGGTTAACACCGGGGAGCTGTTTTTT
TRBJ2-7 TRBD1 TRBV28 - CASSLTTGAPYEQYF TGTGCCAGCAGTCTTACGACAGGGGCGCCCTACGAGCAGTACTTC
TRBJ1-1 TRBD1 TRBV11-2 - CASNWGTGIEAFF TGTGCCAGCAACTGGGGGACAGGGATTGAAGCTTTCTTT
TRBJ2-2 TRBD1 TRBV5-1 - CASSLGQGVGTGELFF TGCGCCAGCAGCTTGGGACAGGGGGTCGGCACCGGGGAGCTGTTTTTT
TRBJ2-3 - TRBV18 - CASSPLGQSRGTDTQYF TGTGCCAGCTCACCACTCGGACAGTCGAGGGGCACAGATACGCAGTATTTT
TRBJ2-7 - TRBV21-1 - CDTTGDQRSSRYEQYF TGTGACACAACAGGGGACCAGAGATCATCACGTTACGAGCAGTACTTC
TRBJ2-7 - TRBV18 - CASSPNSRSYEQYF TGTGCCAGCTCACCAAACTCCCGAAGCTACGAGCAGTACTTC
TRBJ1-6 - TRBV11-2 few CASSSTGSNSPLHF TGTGCCAGCAGCTCAACAGGGTCTAATTCACCCCTCCACTTT
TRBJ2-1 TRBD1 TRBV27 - CASSPYRGYNEQFF TGTGCCAGCAGTCCCTACAGGGGTTACAATGAGCAGTTCTTC
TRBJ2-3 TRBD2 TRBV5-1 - CASSLVASGRTDTQYF TGCGCCAGCAGCTTGGTGGCTAGCGGGAGGACAGATACGCAGTATTTT
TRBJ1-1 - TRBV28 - CASSLDRSTEAFF TGTGCCAGCAGTTTAGACAGAAGCACTGAAGCTTTCTTT
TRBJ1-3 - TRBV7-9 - CASSTGPSGVSGNTIYF TGTGCCAGCAGCACGGGGCCCTCGGGGGTCTCTGGAAACACCATATATTTT
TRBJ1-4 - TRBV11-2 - CASSSPGSGEKLFF TGTGCCAGCAGCTCTCCAGGTTCAGGTGAAAAACTGTTTTTT
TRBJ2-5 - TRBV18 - CASSPRQGQETQYF TGTGCCAGCTCACCACGGCAGGGCCAAGAGACCCAGTACTTC
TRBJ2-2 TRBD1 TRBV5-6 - CASSGTANTGELFF TGTGCCAGCAGCGGGACAGCGAACACCGGGGAGCTGTTTTTT
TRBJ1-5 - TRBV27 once CASSLSRRGGKQGNQPQHF TGTGCCAGCAGTTTATCTCGGCGGGGGGGTAAGCAGGGCAATCAGCCCCAGCATTTT
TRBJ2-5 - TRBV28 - CAPKGEGRETQYF TGTGCCCCAAAAGGGGAAGGCCGAGAGACCCAGTACTTC
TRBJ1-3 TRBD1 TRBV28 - CASSPAPGTGDSGNTIYF TGTGCCAGCAGTCCGGCCCCCGGGACAGGGGACTCTGGAAACACCATATATTTT
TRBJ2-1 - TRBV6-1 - CASSEARGYNEQFF TGTGCCAGCAGTGAAGCCCGCGGGTACAATGAGCAGTTCTTC
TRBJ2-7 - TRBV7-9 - CASSPRLPYEQYF TGTGCCAGCAGCCCCCGGTTACCCTACGAGCAGTACTTC
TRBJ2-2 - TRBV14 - CASSPWTGSGGSTGELFF TGTGCCAGCAGCCCCTGGACAGGCTCCGGGGGTAGCACCGGGGAGCTGTTTTTT
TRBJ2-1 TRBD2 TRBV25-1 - CASSEWNLAASSYNEQFF TGTGCCAGCAGTGAATGGAACCTAGCGGCGAGCTCCTACAATGAGCAGTTCTTC
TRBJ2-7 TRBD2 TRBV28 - CASSPGLAPTYEQYF TGTGCCAGCAGTCCTGGACTAGCGCCTACCTACGAGCAGTACTTC
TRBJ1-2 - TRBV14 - CASSPMGGSPQGGYTF TGTGCCAGCAGCCCTATGGGCGGGTCCCCGCAGGGGGGCTACACCTTC
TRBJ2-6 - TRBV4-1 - CASSQSRSSGANVLTF TGCGCCAGCAGCCAATCTAGGAGTTCGGGGGCCAACGTCCTGACTTTC
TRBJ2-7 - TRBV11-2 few CASSSPDRIEQYF TGTGCCAGCAGCTCCCCGGACAGAATCGAGCAGTACTTC
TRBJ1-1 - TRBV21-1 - CASSKVGQGSTEAFF -
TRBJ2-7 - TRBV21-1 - CASSKRGLADEQYF TGTGCCAGCAGCAAAAGGGGCCTAGCGGACGAGCAGTACTTC
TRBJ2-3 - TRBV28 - CASSLLGLGSDTQYF TGTGCCAGCAGTTTATTAGGATTGGGCTCAGATACGCAGTATTTT
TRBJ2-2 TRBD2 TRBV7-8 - CASSSGMNTGELFF TGTGCCAGCAGTAGCGGGATGAACACCGGGGAGCTGTTTTTT
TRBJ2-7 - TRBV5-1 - CASRLSPDYEQYF TGCGCCAGCAGATTATCCCCAGACTACGAGCAGTACTTC
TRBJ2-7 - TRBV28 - CASSSWAGTYEQYF TGTGCCAGCAGTTCCTGGGCAGGGACCTACGAGCAGTACTTC
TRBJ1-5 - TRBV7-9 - CASSLAGGHNQPQHF TGTGCCAGCAGCTTAGCGGGGGGGCACAATCAGCCCCAGCATTTT
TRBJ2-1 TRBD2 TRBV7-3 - CASSPRLADISYNEQFF TGTGCCAGCAGCCCCCGACTAGCCGATATCTCCTACAATGAGCAGTTCTTC
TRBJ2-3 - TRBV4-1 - CASSRSVASTDTQYF TGCGCCAGCAGCCGGTCGGTAGCTAGCACAGATACGCAGTATTTT
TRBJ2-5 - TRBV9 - CASSVEPGSQETQYF TGTGCCAGCAGCGTAGAGCCCGGGAGCCAAGAGACCCAGTACTTC
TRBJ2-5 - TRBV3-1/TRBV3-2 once CASSQEGTGETQYF TGTGCCAGCAGCCAAGAAGGGACTGGAGAGACCCAGTACTTC
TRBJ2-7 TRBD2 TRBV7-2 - CASSSLAGGLYEQYF TGTGCCAGCAGCTCACTAGCGGGAGGCTTGTACGAGCAGTACTTC
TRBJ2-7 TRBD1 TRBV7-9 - CASSPGQGYEQYF TGTGCCAGCAGCCCGGGACAGGGATACGAGCAGTACTTC
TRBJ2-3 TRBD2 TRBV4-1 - CASSPGLAGPGADTQYF TGCGCCAGCAGCCCCGGACTAGCGGGCCCCGGGGCAGATACGCAGTATTTT
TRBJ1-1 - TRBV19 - CASSIPGHSRPLNTEAFF TGTGCCAGTAGTATCCCTGGACACTCGAGGCCCCTGAACACTGAAGCTTTCTTT
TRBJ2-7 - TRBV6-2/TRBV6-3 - CASSYLAGSFYEQYF TGTGCCAGCAGTTACTTGGCGGGTTCTTTCTACGAGCAGTACTTC
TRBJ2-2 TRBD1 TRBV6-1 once CASSEFRTGWNTGELFF TGTGCCAGCAGTGAATTCAGGACAGGGTGGAACACCGGGGAGCTGTTTTTT